Listed here is a single T cell receptor beta chain. Noted time point: newly diagnosed GD, antithyroid drugs for less than 3 months. PBMC RNA served as the TCR library source. HTBI primers from iRepertoire and Arm-PCR of CDR3 regions yielded the TCR beta libraries. TCRdb used MiXCR to reprocess the multiplex PCR reads, holding one entry per CDR3 protein. The sample holds more than 450,000 distinct CDR3 sequences, 16% seen once. This specimen comes from a study of regulatory T cells in long-lasting Graves disease. The CDR3 is 15 residues long. Trimming at V came to 6 bases and at J to 6 bases, leaving 13 bases not matched to a gene. Germline V gene lookup returns CDR1 SQVTM and CDR2 ANQGSEA. The data also belong to a second study, concerning T cells in Graves' hyperthyroidism and ophthalmopathy. That paper adds: Researchers report that a 13 V-J model separated ophthalmopathy from stable hyperthyroidism.

The receptor's source is a man in his forties with Graves disease. This chain joins TRBV29-1 and TRBJ1-5, with TRBD1 matching 8 bases. The sequencing used peripheral blood mononuclear cells (PBMCs), collected at new diagnosis, from a patient treated with antithyroid drugs. The CDR3 protein is CSVTSGQGRGQPQHF. The CDR3, as DNA: TGCAGCGTGACAAGCGGACAGGGCAGAGGTCAGCCCCAGCATTTT.